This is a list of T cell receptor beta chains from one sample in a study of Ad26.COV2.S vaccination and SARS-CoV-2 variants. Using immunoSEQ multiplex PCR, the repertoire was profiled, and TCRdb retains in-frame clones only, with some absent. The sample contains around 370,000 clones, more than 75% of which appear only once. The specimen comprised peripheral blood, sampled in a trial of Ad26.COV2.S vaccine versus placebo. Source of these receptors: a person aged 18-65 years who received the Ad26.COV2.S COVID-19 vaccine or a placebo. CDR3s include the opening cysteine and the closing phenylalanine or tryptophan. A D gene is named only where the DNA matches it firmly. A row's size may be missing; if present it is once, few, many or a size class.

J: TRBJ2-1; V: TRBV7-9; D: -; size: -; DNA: TGTGCCAGCAGCTTAGCTGGTGTGGGAGGCCCCACCTACAATGAGCAGTTCTTC; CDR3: CASSLAGVGGPTYNEQFF
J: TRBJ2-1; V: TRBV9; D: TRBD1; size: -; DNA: TGTGCCAGCAGCGTAGTCCCGGACAGGGTCTACAATGAGCAGTTCTTC; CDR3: CASSVVPDRVYNEQFF
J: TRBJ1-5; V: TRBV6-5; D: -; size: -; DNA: TGTGCCAGCAACCTAGGGGGGAAAAATCAGCCCCAGCATTTT; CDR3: CASNLGGKNQPQHF
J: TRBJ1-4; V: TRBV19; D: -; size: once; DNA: TGTGCCAGTAGTATACAGGCAACTAATGAAAAACTGTTTTTT; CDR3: CASSIQATNEKLFF
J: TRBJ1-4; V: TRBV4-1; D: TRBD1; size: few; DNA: TGCGCCAGCAGCAGAAGGGGACAGAATAATGAAAAACTGTTTTTT; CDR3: CASSRRGQNNEKLFF
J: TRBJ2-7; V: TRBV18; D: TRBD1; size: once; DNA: TGTGCCAGCTCACCCGCCGGGACAGCTCCCTACGAGCAGTACTTC; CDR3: CASSPAGTAPYEQYF
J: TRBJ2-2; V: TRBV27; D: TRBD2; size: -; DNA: TGTGCCAGCAGCAAATGGGGGAGGGACACCGGGGAGCTGTTTTTT; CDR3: CASSKWGRDTGELFF
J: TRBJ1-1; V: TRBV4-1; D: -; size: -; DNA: TGCGCCAGCAGCCCCTACCTCACCGGGGGGAACACTGAAGCTTTCTTT; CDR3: CASSPYLTGGNTEAFF
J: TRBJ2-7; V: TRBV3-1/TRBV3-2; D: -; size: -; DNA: TGTGCCAGCAGCCAACCCGTGGGCGAGCAGTACTTC; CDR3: CASSQPVGEQYF
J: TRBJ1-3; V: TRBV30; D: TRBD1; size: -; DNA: TGTGCCCTCAGGGACAGGTCCTCTGGAAACACCATATATTTT; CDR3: CALRDRSSGNTIYF
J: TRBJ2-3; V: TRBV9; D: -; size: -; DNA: TGTGCCAGCAGCGGGGAAAGTTGGGATACGCAGTATTTT; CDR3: CASSGESWDTQYF
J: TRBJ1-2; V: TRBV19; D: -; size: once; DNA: TGTGCCAGTAGTATACCCCGATTGACGGTTAACTATGGCTACACCTTC; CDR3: CASSIPRLTVNYGYTF
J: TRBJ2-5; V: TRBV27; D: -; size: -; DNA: TGTGCCTCCTGGGGGCAAGGGGTAAAAGAGACCCAGTACTTC; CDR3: CASWGQGVKETQYF
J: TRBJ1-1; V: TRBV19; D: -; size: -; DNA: TGTGCCAGTAGTATAGACGCCGGACAGAAGAACACTGAAGCTTTCTTT; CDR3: CASSIDAGQKNTEAFF
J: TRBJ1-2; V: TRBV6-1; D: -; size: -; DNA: TGTGCCAGCAGTGGTCCCGAGGGAGGTGGCGACTATGGCTACACCTTC; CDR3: CASSGPEGGGDYGYTF
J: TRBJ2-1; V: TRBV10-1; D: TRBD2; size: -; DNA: TGCGCCAGCAGTGTTCGAGCGGGAGCGTCCTACAATGAGCAGTTCTTC; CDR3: CASSVRAGASYNEQFF
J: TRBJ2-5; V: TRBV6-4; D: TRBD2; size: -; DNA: TGTGCCAGCAGTGACTCGTTGCGGGGGGTGGCAGAGACCCAGTACTTC; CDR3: CASSDSLRGVAETQYF
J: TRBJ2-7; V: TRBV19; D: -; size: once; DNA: TGTGCCAGTAGTATTAGTCTCAACTCCTACGAGCAGTACTTC; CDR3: CASSISLNSYEQYF
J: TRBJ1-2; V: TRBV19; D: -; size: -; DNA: TGTGCCACCAGCGCGCAGGGCTACTATGGCTACACCTTC; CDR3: CATSAQGYYGYTF
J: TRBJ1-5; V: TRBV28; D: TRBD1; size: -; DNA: TGTGCAGTCATTGGGTCAGGGGGCGATCAGCCCCAGCATTTT; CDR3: CAVIGSGGDQPQHF
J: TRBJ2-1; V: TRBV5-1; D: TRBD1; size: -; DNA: TGCGCCAGCAGCCCTGCCGACAGGGACCACAATGAGCAGTTCTTC; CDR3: CASSPADRDHNEQFF
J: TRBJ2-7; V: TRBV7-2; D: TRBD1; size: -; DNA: TGTGCCAGCAGCTTAAGGGGCGTGGGACAGCGATACTACGAGCAGTACTTC; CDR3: CASSLRGVGQRYYEQYF
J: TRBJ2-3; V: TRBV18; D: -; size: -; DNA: TGTGCCAGCTCACCACGGGCGCCAGGGGCAGATACGCAGTATTTT; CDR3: CASSPRAPGADTQYF
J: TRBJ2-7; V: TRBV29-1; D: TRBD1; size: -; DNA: TGCAGCGTTTACAGGACAGGGGATGAAGAGCAGTACTTC; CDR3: CSVYRTGDEEQYF
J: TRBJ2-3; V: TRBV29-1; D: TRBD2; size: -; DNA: TGCAGCGGCCTGACTAGCAGGGCAGATACGCAGTATTTT; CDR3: CSGLTSRADTQYF
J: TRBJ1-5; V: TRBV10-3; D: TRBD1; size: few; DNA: TGTGCCATCAGTGAGTCGGGGCAGGGGGGTCAGCCCCAGCATTTT; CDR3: CAISESGQGGQPQHF
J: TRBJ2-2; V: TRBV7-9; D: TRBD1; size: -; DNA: TGTGCCAGCAGTCGTCCGGGACAGGGGGGTGTCGGGGAGCTGTTTTTT; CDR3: CASSRPGQGGVGELFF
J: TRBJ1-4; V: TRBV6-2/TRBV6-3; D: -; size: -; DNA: TGTGCCAGCAGTTACCTCCCCGCCGCAACTAATGAAAAACTGTTTTTT; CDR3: CASSYLPAATNEKLFF
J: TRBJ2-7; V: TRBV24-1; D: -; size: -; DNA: TGTGCCACCAGCCGGGAAAAGGATAACGAGCAGTACTTC; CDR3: CATSREKDNEQYF
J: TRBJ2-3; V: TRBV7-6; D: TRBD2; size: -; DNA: TGTGCCAGCAGCTTACCGACTAGCGGGGGCACAGATACGCAGTATTTT; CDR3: CASSLPTSGGTDTQYF
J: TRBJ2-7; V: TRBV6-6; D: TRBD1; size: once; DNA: TGTGCCAGCACAGACAGGGGGCCCTACGAGCAGTACTTC; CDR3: CASTDRGPYEQYF
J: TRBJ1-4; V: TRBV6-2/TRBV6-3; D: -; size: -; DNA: TGTGCCAGCAGTTACTCGATCGGGACAAGGGAAAAACTGTTTTTT; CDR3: CASSYSIGTREKLFF
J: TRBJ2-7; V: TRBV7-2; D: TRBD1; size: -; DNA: TGTGCCAGCAGCGTCCAGGGGGCTACACCAGTCTTCTTC; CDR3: CASSVQGATPVFF
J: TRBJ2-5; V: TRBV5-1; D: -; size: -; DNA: TGCGCCAGCAGCTCTCGACAGGAGCAAGAGACCCAGTACTTC; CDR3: CASSSRQEQETQYF
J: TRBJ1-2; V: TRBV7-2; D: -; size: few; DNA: TGTGCCAGCAGCTTAGCCCGGCCCTTTTATGGCTACACCTTC; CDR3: CASSLARPFYGYTF
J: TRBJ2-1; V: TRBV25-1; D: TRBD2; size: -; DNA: TGTGCCAGCAGTGAAGGTGGGACTAACGGCCATGAGCAGTTCTTC; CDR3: CASSEGGTNGHEQFF
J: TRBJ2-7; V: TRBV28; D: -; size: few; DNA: TGTGCCAGCAGTCCCGCAGGGGGGGTGGTCAGCGAGCAGTACTTC; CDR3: CASSPAGGVVSEQYF
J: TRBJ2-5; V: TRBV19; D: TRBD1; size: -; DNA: TGTGCCAGTAGTATAGGAGGGACAGGGAGTGGAGAGACCCAGTACTTC; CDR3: CASSIGGTGSGETQYF
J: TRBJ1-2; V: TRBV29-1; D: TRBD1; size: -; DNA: TGCAGCGCCAGCCATCGGGACAGGGGCGGCTATGGCTACACCTTC; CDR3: CSASHRDRGGYGYTF
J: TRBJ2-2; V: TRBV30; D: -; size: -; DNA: TGTGCCTTCCGGGACCTGAACACCGGGGAGCTGTTTTTT; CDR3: CAFRDLNTGELFF
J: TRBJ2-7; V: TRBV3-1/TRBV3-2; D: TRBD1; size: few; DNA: TGTGCCAGCAGCAAGGACAGGGGCGAGCAGTACTTC; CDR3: CASSKDRGEQYF
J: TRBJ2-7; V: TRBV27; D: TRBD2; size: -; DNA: TGTGCCAGCAGCCCCCGTGGGGGGGGAAACGAGCAGTACTTC; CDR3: CASSPRGGGNEQYF
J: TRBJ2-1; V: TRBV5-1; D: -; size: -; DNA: TGCGCCAGCAGCGTACCAAACAATGAGCAGTTCTTC; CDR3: CASSVPNNEQFF
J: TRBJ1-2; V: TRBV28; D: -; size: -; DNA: TGTGCCAGCAGAACGACAGGACCCTATGGCTACACCTTC; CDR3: CASRTTGPYGYTF
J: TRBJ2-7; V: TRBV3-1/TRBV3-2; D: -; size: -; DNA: TGTGCCAGCAGCCAAGTTTCGGCAGGTTCGTTTTACGAGCAGTACTTC; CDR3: CASSQVSAGSFYEQYF
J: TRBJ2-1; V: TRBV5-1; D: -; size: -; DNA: TGCGCCAGCAGCGAGGACGGTGGGGGTAATGAGCAGTTCTTC; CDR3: CASSEDGGGNEQFF
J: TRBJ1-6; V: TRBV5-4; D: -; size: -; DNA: TGTGCCAGCAGCAGGGAAAGCTCCTATAATTCACCCCTCCACTTT; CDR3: CASSRESSYNSPLHF
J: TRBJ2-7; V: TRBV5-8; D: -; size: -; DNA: TGTGCCAGCAGCTTGGTGGACATGAGCTCCTACGAGCAGTACTTC; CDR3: CASSLVDMSSYEQYF
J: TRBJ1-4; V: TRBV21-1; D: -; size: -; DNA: TGTGCCAGCACCCAGAGGGGGGAAAAACTGTTTTTT; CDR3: CASTQRGEKLFF
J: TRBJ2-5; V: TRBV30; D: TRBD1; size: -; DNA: TGTGGCGCCCGGGACAGGGGTTTCCAAGAGACCCAGTACTTC; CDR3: CGARDRGFQETQYF
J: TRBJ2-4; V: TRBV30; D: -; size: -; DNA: TGTGCCTGGAGTTTCGGGAACATTCAGTACTTC; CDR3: CAWSFGNIQYF